Following are 8 T cell receptor beta chains from one sample sequenced in a study of OX40 agonist ivuxolimab in advanced cancers. Measured with immunoSEQ multiplex PCR; TCRdb has only the in-frame clones, and not every one. The data contain tens of thousands of clones, 84% of them singletons. Sample: CD4+ or CD8+ T cells sorted from blood, taken in a trial of the OX40 agonist ivuxolimab. These TCRs come from an adult with an advanced solid tumor such as melanoma, head and neck, liver or kidney cancer.

V usage is TRBV11-3 and J usage is TRBJ1-1; 7 bases are shared with TRBD1. The CDR3 contains 13 residues. Germline CDR1 and CDR2: SGHNT and YENEEA. The J segment lost 3 bases and the V segment lost 7 bases, leaving 5 bases of the junction unmatched. CDR3 amino acids: CASTRQGDTEAFF. The CDR3 DNA reads TGTGCCAGCACAAGACAGGGAGACACTGAAGCTTTCTTT. The full variable domain, its missing parts supplied by reference TRBV11-3 and TRBJ1-1, is EAGVVQSPRYKIIEKKQPVAFWCNPISGHNTLYWYLQNLGQGPELLIRYENEEAVDDSQLPKDRFSAERLKGVDSTLKIQPAELGDSAVYLCASTRQGDTEAFFGQGTRLTVV.

This clone was seen more than once but under ten times. This sequence joins TRBV6-5 and TRBJ1-1, with TRBD1 as a possible D gene (5 bases). The CDR3 runs 13 residues. V gave up 6 bases and J gave up 3 bases, with 11 bases separating them. Germline V gives CDR1 MNHEY, CDR2 SVGAGI. The CDR3, as DNA: TGTGCCAGCAGCTTACAGGAGTACACTGAAGCTTTCTTT. Translation: CASSLQEYTEAFF.

This chain uses TRBV18 with TRBJ1-3; D not certain. Trimming cost V 8 bases and J 0 bases, with 11 bases left between them. The V gene's germline CDR1 is KGHSH and CDR2 LQKENI. The length of the CDR3 is 14 residues. The CDR3 loop reads CASTNPSSGNTIYF. CDR3 sequence (DNA): TGTGCCAGCACTAATCCGAGCTCTGGAAACACCATATATTTT.

This chain uses TRBV9 with TRBJ2-1, with 8 bases fitting TRBD2. The CDR3 loop spans 16 amino acids. After removal of 2 bases from V and 4 bases from J, the junction contained 8 bases not matched to a gene. The V gene's germline CDR1 is SGDLS and CDR2 YYNGEE. The CDR3, as DNA: TGTGCCAGCAGCGTCGCCGGGACTAGGCCGTACAATGAGCAGTTCTTC. Translating it yields CASSVAGTRPYNEQFF.

This clone was observed once. The chain carries TRBV6-1 and TRBJ2-7, with D perhaps TRBD2 (6 bases). The germline gives CDR1 MNHNS, CDR2 SASEGT. The CDR3 extends over 13 amino acids. Trimming cost V 6 bases and J 1 base, with 10 bases left between them. The CDR3 DNA reads TGTGCCAGCAGGCGGACTAAGTCCTACGAGCAGTACTTC. It translates to CASRRTKSYEQYF.

V and J are TRBV5-4 and TRBJ1-2; perhaps TRBD1 as D (5 bases). The V gene lost 3 bases and the J gene lost 1 base, with 13 bases spanning the gap. CDR1 is SGHNT, CDR2 YYREEE, per germline (reference sequence). The CDR3 sequence is 15 residues long. CDR3 loop: CASSSEQAFNYGYTF. The CDR3 nucleotides are TGTGCCAGCAGCTCTGAACAGGCGTTTAACTATGGCTACACCTTC.

The chain recombines TRBV4-1 with TRBJ2-5; 11 nucleotides line up with TRBD2. The CDR3 has 16 amino acids. The V segment lost 3 bases and the J segment 2 bases; nucleotides outside the gene matches: 5. Germline V CDR1 and CDR2: MGHRA, YSYEKL. CDR3 bases: TGCGCCAGCAGCCACCTAGCGGGGGGTTCTCAAGAGACCCAGTACTTC. Translating it yields CASSHLAGGSQETQYF.

This clone is a singleton in its sample. This rearrangement joins TRBV19 to TRBJ2-7; D remains unclear. CDR3 length equals 14 residues. Per germline, CDR1 LNHDA and CDR2 SQIVND (reference sequence). Trimming cost V 1 base and J 0 bases, with 7 bases left between them. CDR3 DNA: TGTGCCAGTAGTATAGGACCTAGCTCCTACGAGCAGTACTTC. Its translation: CASSIGPSSYEQYF.